The next 23 T cell receptor beta chains were all read from a single sample in a study of T cell clones after liver transplantation. Produced via immunoSEQ multiplex PCR; TCRdb's table is partial and in-frame only. The sample consists of approximately 55,000 clones, 65% to 75% of them appearing once. The sample was CD4+ T cells from blood, taken before liver transplant. The receptors stem from a human donor who received a liver transplant.

The chain couples TRBV7-9 to TRBJ2-3; 10 bases align to TRBD2. Per the germline V gene, CDR1 is SEHNR and CDR2 is FQNEAQ (reference sequence). The CDR3 runs 15 residues. The J segment lost 4 bases and the V segment lost 8 bases, leaving 9 bases of the junction unmatched. CDR3 DNA: TGTGCCAGCGGCCCAGCGGGGGGGAAGGCAGATACGCAGTATTTT. The encoded protein is CASGPAGGKADTQYF. The full variable domain, its missing parts supplied by reference TRBV7-9 and TRBJ2-3, is DTGVSQNPRHKITKRGQNVTFRCDPISEHNRLYWYRQTLGQGPEFLTYFQNEAQLEKSRLLSDRFSAERPKGSFSTLEIQRTEQGDSAMYLCASGPAGGKADTQYFGPGTRLTVL.

The chain combines TRBV4-1 with TRBJ1-5; 7 bases are a match to TRBD1. The CDR3 extends over 17 amino acids. J lost 4 bases, V lost 2 bases, and 11 bases had no gene match. In germline, CDR1 is MGHRA, CDR2 YSYEKL. The CDR3 nucleotides are TGCGCCAGCAGCCAATTCACCGCCGGGACAGTAAATCAGCCCCAGCATTTT. Its translation: CASSQFTAGTVNQPQHF.

V gene TRBV9 combines with J gene TRBJ1-3; D unresolved. Trimming cost V 4 bases and J 0 bases, with 17 bases left between them. The germline CDR1 and CDR2 sequences are SGDLS and YYNGEE. The CDR3 sequence is 17 residues long. CDR3 in DNA: TGTGCCAGCAGCCCTAGTAGGTACCTCAACTCTGGAAACACCATATATTTT. Amino acid sequence: CASSPSRYLNSGNTIYF.

This clone showed up just once. This rearrangement joins TRBV19 to TRBJ2-5, with TRBD1 identical over 7 bases. Germline CDR1 reads LNHDA; CDR2 reads SQIVND (reference sequence). V lost 4 bases, J lost 2 bases, and 1 base stayed unmatched. CDR3 length: 13 residues. The CDR3 loop reads CASSRGQQETQYF. CDR3 nucleotide sequence: TGTGCCAGTAGTAGGGGACAGCAAGAGACCCAGTACTTC.

In this sample, this clone turned up once. V is TRBV5-1 and J is TRBJ1-1; weak D call: TRBD1 (6 bases). V was pared by 1 base and J by 5 bases, with 15 bases between. Looked up from germline, CDR1 is SGHRS and CDR2 is YFSETQ. The CDR3 extends over 15 amino acids. The CDR3 loop is CASSLWWTEGTEAFF. The CDR3 DNA is TGCGCCAGCAGCTTGTGGTGGACAGAAGGGACTGAAGCTTTCTTT.

The chain combines TRBV7-2 with TRBJ1-6; D not resolved. This CDR3 is built from 14 residues. Germline V gene data show CDR1 as SGHTA and CDR2 as FQGNSA. V was cut by 2 bases and J by 7 bases, with 9 bases left in between. The CDR3 DNA sequence: TGTGCCAGCAGCTTACAACAGCTAAATTCACCCCTCCACTTT. This encodes CASSLQQLNSPLHF.

The rearrangement joins TRBV28 to TRBJ2-2; 7 bases fit TRBD1. There are 15 residues in the CDR3. V lost 7 bases and J lost 1; bases outside the gene matches: 6. Germline V gene sequence: CDR1 MDHEN, CDR2 SYDVKM. The CDR3 DNA sequence: TGTGCCAGCACCATCTACAGGGGGAACACCGGGGAGCTGTTTTTT. It is translated as CASTIYRGNTGELFF.

This sequence joins TRBV19 and TRBJ2-2; TRBD1 aligns across 7 bases. The CDR3 is made up of 15 amino acids. CDR1 and CDR2 (germline): LNHDA, SQIVND (reference sequence). The V and J ends lost 2 bases and 4 bases, in that order; junction bases with no gene match: 4. The CDR3 loop is CASSIKTGITGELFF. The CDR3 bases are TGTGCCAGTAGTATAAAGACAGGGATCACCGGGGAGCTGTTTTTT.

This chain uses TRBV19 with TRBJ1-3, with a weak D call TRBD1 (6 bases). V was pared by 7 bases and J by 3 bases, with 16 bases between. Looked up from germline, CDR1 is LNHDA and CDR2 is SQIVND (reference sequence). This CDR3 has 15 residues. The CDR3 loop reads CASTPSGGSGNTIYF. The CDR3 DNA is TGTGCCAGTACTCCGAGTGGGGGCAGTGGAAACACCATATATTTT.

This clone was seen more than once but under ten times. The V and J genes are TRBV18 and TRBJ1-1, with D unresolved. CDR3 size: 13 residues. The germline V gene encodes CDR1 KGHSH and CDR2 LQKENI. Between the trimmed V and J ends, which lost 2 bases and 3 bases, there was a span of 7 bases. CDR3 sequence reads: CASSPGQDTEAFF. Written as DNA, the CDR3 is TGTGCCAGCTCACCAGGGCAGGACACTGAAGCTTTCTTT.

V and J are TRBV5-1 and TRBJ2-1; 11 bases are a match to TRBD2. The length of the CDR3 is 16 residues. Trimming took 4 bases from V and 4 from J; bases not matched to a gene: 7. In germline, CDR1 is SGHRS, CDR2 YFSETQ. Here the CDR3 reads CASSRTGTSGYNEQFF. In nucleotides, the CDR3 is TGCGCCAGCAGCCGGACTGGGACTAGCGGATACAATGAGCAGTTCTTC.

The V gene is TRBV6-5, the J gene TRBJ2-2; D is possibly TRBD1 (5 bases). The CDR3 totals 14 residues. Germline lookup yields CDR1 MNHEY and CDR2 SVGAGI. Trimming left V 6 bases short and J 1 base short, with 9 bases between. The CDR3 loop reads CASRNDRNTGELFF. The CDR3 nucleotides are TGTGCCAGCAGAAACGACAGGAACACCGGGGAGCTGTTTTTT.

This clone was counted a single time. The chain couples TRBV7-2 to TRBJ2-1; possibly TRBD1 for D (7 bases). Germline lookup yields CDR1 SGHTA and CDR2 FQGNSA. Trimming removed 7 bases at V and 15 bases at J, with 22 bases between. The CDR3 is made up of 13 amino acids. The CDR3 DNA reads TGTGCCAGCACCTCCAGGGGGGACCGCCGGGGGTTCTTC. Translated: CASTSRGDRRGFF.

This chain uses TRBV10-3 with TRBJ1-2; the D gene is possibly TRBD1 (6 bases). Trimming pared 7 bases from V and 1 base from J, leaving 13 bases between. Germline values: CDR1 ENHRY, CDR2 SYGVKD. The CDR3 consists of 14 residues. The CDR3 sequence is CAIKRQDLNYGYTF. CDR3 bases: TGTGCCATCAAAAGACAGGACCTTAACTATGGCTACACCTTC.

This clone has at least ten counts. The chain combines TRBV4-1 with TRBJ1-1; 7 nucleotides agree with TRBD1. V shed 1 base, J shed 1 base, and the junction held 3 bases outside the gene matches. The germline V gene has CDR1 MGHRA and CDR2 YSYEKL. The CDR3 spans 15 residues. This CDR3 reads CASSQATGQNTEAFF. CDR3 nucleotides: TGCGCCAGCAGCCAAGCGACAGGGCAGAACACTGAAGCTTTCTTT.

As DNA, the CDR3 is TGTGCCAGCAGCTTAGACTTCGGGGGGGGTATGGGTCAGCCCCAGCATTTT. It is translated as CASSLDFGGGMGQPQHF. The V call is TRBV11-2, the J call TRBJ1-5, with D possibly TRBD1 on 5 matching bases. CDR3 length equals 17 residues. The germline V gene has CDR1 SGHAT and CDR2 FQNNGV. V gave up 0 bases and J gave up 6 bases, with 18 bases separating them.

The chain couples TRBV6-1 to TRBJ2-1; 7 nucleotides match TRBD2. From germline, CDR1 is MNHNS and CDR2 SASEGT. This CDR3 region has 14 residues. V was clipped by 5 bases and J by 6 bases; unmatched bases: 7. This CDR3 is CASSLAEAGNEQFF. CDR3 DNA: TGTGCCAGCAGTCTAGCGGAGGCTGGCAATGAGCAGTTCTTC.

The rearrangement joins TRBV6-5 to TRBJ1-3, with 7 positions matching TRBD1. This CDR3 has 16 residues. Germline V gene lookup returns CDR1 MNHEY and CDR2 SVGAGI. With 2 bases clipped from V and 0 bases from J, the junction kept 4 bases outside the gene matches. Here the CDR3 reads CASSYRQGYSGNTIYF. The CDR3 DNA sequence: TGTGCCAGCAGTTACCGACAGGGCTACTCTGGAAACACCATATATTTT.

This chain links TRBV5-1 with TRBJ2-6; 8 nucleotides match TRBD1. V gave up 6 bases and J gave up 0 bases; unmatched junction bases: 8. Per germline, CDR1 SGHRS and CDR2 YFSETQ. This CDR3 contains 17 residues. In nucleotides, the CDR3 is TGCGCCAGCACCTGGACAGGGTCCTACTCTGGGGCCAACGTCCTGACTTTC. Its translation: CASTWTGSYSGANVLTF. Using reference TRBV5-1 and TRBJ2-6 for the parts outside the CDR3, the full variable domain is KAGVTQTPRYLIKTRGQQVTLSCSPISGHRSVSWYQQTPGQGLQFLFEYFSETQRNKGNFPGRFSGRQFSNSRSEMNVSTLELGDSALYLCASTWTGSYSGANVLTFGAGSRLTVL.

The rearrangement links TRBV5-1 to TRBJ2-3, with D possibly matching TRBD2 (6 bases). CDR1 is SGHRS, CDR2 YFSETQ, per germline. Trimming shortened V by 2 bases and J by 1 base, and 11 bases separated the two germline ends. There are 15 residues in the CDR3. CDR3 loop: CASSLSASGTDTQYF. The CDR3 nucleotides are TGCGCCAGCAGCTTAAGTGCTAGCGGCACAGATACGCAGTATTTT.

The genes are TRBV19 and TRBJ1-1; TRBD1 is a possible D gene (5 bases). The CDR3 length is 13 residues. Germline lookup yields CDR1 LNHDA and CDR2 SQIVND (reference sequence). Trimming took off 7 bases at V and 0 bases at J, with 9 bases between the two ends. Written as DNA, the CDR3 is TGTGCCAGTATTGGGGCGGTGAACACTGAAGCTTTCTTT. This translates into CASIGAVNTEAFF.

CDR3 protein: CAKIQGVFNEQYF. CDR3 in DNA: TGTGCCAAAATTCAGGGCGTATTTAACGAGCAGTACTTC. The chain combines TRBV21-1 with TRBJ2-7; the table assigns TRBD1, which was not confirmed against the DNA. TRBV21-1 is annotated as a pseudogene. CDR3 length: 13 amino acids.

The V call is TRBV6-6, the J call TRBJ2-5; D not certain. CDR3 length: 13 amino acids. The germline V gene has CDR1 MNHNY and CDR2 SVGAGI (reference sequence). Trimming took off 2 bases at V and 0 bases at J, with 4 bases between the two ends. The CDR3 sequence is CASSYGNQETQYF. CDR3 in DNA: TGTGCCAGCAGTTACGGCAACCAAGAGACCCAGTACTTC.